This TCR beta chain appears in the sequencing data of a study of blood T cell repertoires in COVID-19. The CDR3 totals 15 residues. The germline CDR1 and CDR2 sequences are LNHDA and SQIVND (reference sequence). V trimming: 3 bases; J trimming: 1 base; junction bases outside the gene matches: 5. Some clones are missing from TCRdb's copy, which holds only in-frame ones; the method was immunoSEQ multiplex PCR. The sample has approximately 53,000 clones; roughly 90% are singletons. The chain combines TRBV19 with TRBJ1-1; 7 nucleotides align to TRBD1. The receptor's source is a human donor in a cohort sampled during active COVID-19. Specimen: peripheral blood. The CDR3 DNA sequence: TGTGCCAGTAGTATTGACAGGGCGGCGAACACTGAAGCTTTCTTT. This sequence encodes CASSIDRAANTEAFF. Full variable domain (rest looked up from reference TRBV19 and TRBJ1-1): DGGITQSPKYLFRKEGQNVTLSCEQNLNHDAMYWYRQDPGQGLRLIYYSQIVNDFQKGDIAEGYSVSREKKESFPLTVTSAQKNPTAFYLCASSIDRAANTEAFFGQGTRLTVV.